Presented here are 25 T cell receptor beta chains from one specimen sequenced in a study of blood T cell repertoires in COVID-19. Sequenced by immunoSEQ multiplex PCR; TCRdb stores in-frame clones only, minus some. The data hold about 97,000 clones, with roughly 89% observed a single time. Input material: peripheral blood. These receptors were taken from a human donor in a cohort sampled during active COVID-19.

This chain uses TRBV4-1 with TRBJ1-1, with TRBD1 as a possible D gene (6 bases). CDR1 and CDR2 from the germline V gene are MGHRA and YSYEKL. The CDR3 contains 16 residues. V dropped 2 bases and J dropped 0 bases, with 13 bases sitting between them. CDR3 protein: CASSQTPGQMNTEAFF. The DNA for the CDR3 is TGCGCCAGCAGCCAAACTCCGGGACAAATGAACACTGAAGCTTTCTTT.

This chain links TRBV24-1 with TRBJ2-1; no reliable D call. Looked up from germline, CDR1 is KGHDR and CDR2 is SFDVKD. This CDR3 spans 13 amino acids. V lost 1 base and J 4 bases, leaving 4 bases between the germline ends. CDR3 coding DNA: TGTGCCACCAGTGATTTCAGGTACAATGAGCAGTTCTTC. It is translated as CATSDFRYNEQFF.

The rearrangement joins TRBV11-3 to TRBJ1-1, with TRBD1 matching 7 bases. Germline V gene data show CDR1 as SGHNT and CDR2 as YENEEA. V gave up 5 bases and J gave up 0 bases; unmatched junction bases: 21. The CDR3 spans 20 residues. This CDR3 is CASSPTRRDRGSLVNTEAFF. The CDR3, as DNA: TGTGCCAGCAGCCCAACACGGCGGGACAGAGGTTCTCTAGTGAACACTGAAGCTTTCTTT.

V usage is TRBV9 and J usage is TRBJ2-1; D gene ambiguous. The CDR3 contains 13 residues. V was clipped by 3 bases and J by 3 bases, with 7 bases between them. CDR1 and CDR2 from the germline V gene are SGDLS and YYNGEE. The CDR3 sequence is CASSAPHYNEQFF. In DNA form, the CDR3 reads TGTGCCAGCAGCGCCCCCCACTACAATGAGCAGTTCTTC.

This clone was seen more than once but under ten times. The CDR3 is CASSDGPSGAYEQYF. CDR3 DNA: TGTGCCAGCAGTGACGGGCCTAGCGGGGCCTACGAGCAGTACTTC. The rearrangement uses TRBV2 and TRBJ2-7; TRBD2 matches 9 bases. This CDR3 has 15 residues. Trimming cost V 3 bases and J 2 bases; bases outside gene matches: 5. Germline lookup yields CDR1 SNHLY and CDR2 FYNNEI.

This chain joins TRBV5-1 and TRBJ2-5; 11 nucleotides agree with TRBD2. The J segment lost 4 bases and the V segment lost 1 base, leaving 9 bases of the junction unmatched. The CDR3 is 17 residues long. Germline CDR1 SGHRS, CDR2 YFSETQ. CDR3 in DNA: TGCGCCAGCAGCTTGTTGGCTAGCGGGGGGTCGGGAGAGACCCAGTACTTC. Protein sequence: CASSLLASGGSGETQYF.

There are a few counts of this clone. The chain carries TRBV5-8 and TRBJ2-6; D is undetermined. The V end was cut by 4 bases, the J end by 4 bases, with 9 bases between. Germline loops: CDR1 SGHTS, CDR2 YDEGEE. The CDR3 loop spans 14 amino acids. CDR3 sequence: CASSLRGGANVLTF. The DNA of the CDR3 is TGTGCCAGCAGCCTCCGTGGCGGGGCCAACGTCCTGACTTTC.

The chain uses TRBV5-8 and TRBJ2-7; D is possibly TRBD1 (5 bases). V lost 0 bases to trimming and J lost 3 bases, with 7 bases between them. The CDR3 sequence is 13 residues long. Germline V gene lookup returns CDR1 SGHTS and CDR2 YDEGEE. The CDR3 bases are TGTGCCAGCAGCTTGGGACAGAACTACGAGCAGTACTTC. Translation gives CASSLGQNYEQYF.

The CDR3 loop reads CASSPRGGVQETQYF. CDR3 nucleotide sequence: TGTGCCAGCTCACCTCGGGGCGGGGTTCAAGAGACCCAGTACTTC. This sequence joins TRBV18 and TRBJ2-5, with D tentatively TRBD2 (6 bases). Trimming shortened V by 3 bases and J by 2 bases, and 13 bases separated the two germline ends. The CDR3 consists of 15 residues. The germline gives CDR1 KGHSH, CDR2 LQKENI.

CDR3 sequence (DNA): TGTGCCAGTAGTCCCGACAGGATCCAAAGCTACACCTTC. Its protein product is CASSPDRIQSYTF. This chain links TRBV19 with TRBJ1-2; D possibly corresponds to TRBD1 (6 bases). The germline CDR1 and CDR2 sequences are LNHDA and SQIVND (reference sequence). CDR3 length equals 13 residues. V lost 5 bases and J 9 bases, leaving 16 bases between the germline ends.

The chain carries TRBV13 and TRBJ2-3; 7 nucleotides agree with TRBD1. Per germline, CDR1 PRHDT and CDR2 FYEKMQ (reference sequence). The trim removed 4 bases at V and 2 bases at J, leaving 12 bases unmatched. The CDR3 sequence is 17 residues long. CDR3 in DNA: TGTGCCAGCAGCTCGGCGACCGGGACAGTGCCCACAGATACGCAGTATTTT. It codes for CASSSATGTVPTDTQYF.

The chain is built from TRBV19 and TRBJ2-3, with 11 positions matching TRBD2. Germline lookup yields CDR1 LNHDA and CDR2 SQIVND (reference sequence). The CDR3 covers 20 residues. V gave up 0 bases and J gave up 2 bases; unmatched junction bases: 13. The CDR3 protein is CASSIDVAPLAGGFTDTQYF. In DNA, the CDR3 is TGTGCCAGTAGTATAGATGTGGCCCCGCTAGCGGGGGGTTTCACAGATACGCAGTATTTT.

V is TRBV3-1 (or the pseudogene TRBV3-2) and J is TRBJ1-4; 8 nucleotides agree with TRBD1. CDR1 and CDR2 from the germline V gene are LGHDT and YNNKEL (reference sequence). J lost 8 bases, V lost 1 base, and 9 bases had no gene match. There are 16 residues in the CDR3. The CDR3 sequence: CASSQGFRGLKEKLFF. CDR3 nucleotide sequence: TGTGCCAGCAGCCAAGGCTTCAGGGGGCTGAAAGAAAAACTGTTTTTT.

A single count supports this clone. The rearrangement links TRBV7-8 to TRBJ1-1; 7 bases agree with TRBD1. Trimming at V came to 5 bases and at J to 5 bases, leaving 2 bases not matched to a gene. The CDR3 length is 12 residues. Per germline, CDR1 SGHVS and CDR2 FQNEAQ. In nucleotides, the CDR3 is TGTGCCAGCAGCCGCAGGGGGACTGAAGCTTTCTTT. This sequence encodes CASSRRGTEAFF.

The chain combines TRBV19 with TRBJ1-5; TRBD1 aligns across 9 bases. Per germline, CDR1 LNHDA and CDR2 SQIVND (reference sequence). The CDR3 spans 16 residues. J was trimmed by 1 base and V by 5 bases; bases with no gene match: 6. CDR3 coding DNA: TGTGCCAGTAGTGTTGGGACAGGGATGAGCAATCAGCCCCAGCATTTT. The encoded protein is CASSVGTGMSNQPQHF.

The chain is built from TRBV7-9 and TRBJ1-1, with a tentative D call TRBD1 (5 bases). Germline V gene data show CDR1 as SEHNR and CDR2 as FQNEAQ (reference sequence). V was trimmed by 6 bases and J by 4 bases, leaving 15 bases between them. The CDR3 runs 14 residues. As DNA, the CDR3 is TGTGCCAGCAGAGGTCAGGCGGGGGGCACTGAAGCTTTCTTT. Translation gives CASRGQAGGTEAFF. Supplemented by reference TRBV7-9 and TRBJ1-1, the full variable domain reads DTGVSQNPRHKITKRGQNVTFRCDPISEHNRLYWYRQTLGQGPEFLTYFQNEAQLEKSRLLSDRFSAERPKGSFSTLEIQRTEQGDSAMYLCASRGQAGGTEAFFGQGTRLTVV.

This clone was seen only a few times. This chain uses TRBV12-3 or TRBV12-4 with TRBJ1-1; D is possibly TRBD1 (5 bases). V lost 1 base and J 4 bases, leaving 7 bases between the germline ends. The length of the CDR3 is 13 residues. CDR3 DNA sequence: TGTGCCAGCAGTTTAGGGGGGGGCACTGAAGCTTTCTTT. The encoded protein is CASSLGGGTEAFF.

J is TRBJ2-1 and V is TRBV4-1; D not resolved. The germline V and J ends were trimmed by 1 base and 7 bases, with 14 bases remaining between them. This CDR3 comprises 15 residues. Per germline, CDR1 MGHRA and CDR2 YSYEKL. The CDR3 loop is CASSQVRLDLNEQFF. The CDR3 nucleotides are TGCGCCAGCAGCCAAGTCAGGCTGGATTTGAATGAGCAGTTCTTC.

The count of this clone is one. This chain connects TRBV5-6 to TRBJ1-1; 7 bases match TRBD1. Looked up from germline, CDR1 is SGHDT and CDR2 is YYEEEE. The CDR3 contains 15 residues. The V segment lost 4 bases and the J segment 5 bases; nucleotides outside the gene matches: 11. The CDR3: CASSKRQGRGTEAFF. The CDR3 DNA follows: TGTGCCAGCAGCAAGAGACAGGGAAGAGGGACTGAAGCTTTCTTT.

The chain links TRBV3-1 (or the pseudogene TRBV3-2) to TRBJ2-3; the match to TRBD2 covers 9 bases. Germline lookup yields CDR1 LGHDT and CDR2 YNNKEL (reference sequence). The CDR3 sequence is 16 residues long. J gave up 6 bases and V 1 base, and 8 bases lay outside the gene matches. CDR3 loop: CASSQAAGGARDTQYF. CDR3 sequence (DNA): TGTGCCAGCAGCCAAGCGGCGGGGGGGGCTCGGGATACGCAGTATTTT.

Worth noting for this clone: Within the sample, other DNA sequences also encode this same CDR3. This rearrangement joins TRBV29-1 to TRBJ2-7; TRBD2 aligns across 14 bases. After removal of 1 base from V and 3 bases from J, the junction contained 2 bases not matched to a gene. The germline CDR1 and CDR2 sequences are SQVTM and ANQGSEA. The CDR3 spans 15 residues. The CDR3 DNA reads as TGCAGCGTTGAAGGACTAGCGGGAGGGGACTACGAGCAGTACTTC. Its protein product is CSVEGLAGGDYEQYF.

This chain links TRBV6-5 with TRBJ1-1, with TRBD1 matching over 9 bases. There are 16 residues in the CDR3. With V trimmed by 4 bases and J by 1 base, 7 bases remained unmatched. Germline V gives CDR1 MNHEY, CDR2 SVGAGI. The CDR3 protein is CASSFQQGAGNTEAFF. The CDR3 nucleotides are TGTGCCAGCAGTTTCCAACAGGGGGCGGGGAACACTGAAGCTTTCTTT.

The V call is TRBV5-1, the J call TRBJ2-7; D perhaps matches TRBD1 (5 bases). CDR1 is SGHRS and CDR2 is YFSETQ in the germline V gene. Trimming left V 0 bases short and J 0 bases short, with 10 bases between. The CDR3 consists of 15 residues. The CDR3 coding sequence is TGCGCCAGCAGCTTGGTCCCCCAGGGCTCCTACGAGCAGTACTTC. It is translated as CASSLVPQGSYEQYF.

The chain couples TRBV2 to TRBJ1-1, with TRBD1 identical over 8 bases. Germline V gene data show CDR1 as SNHLY and CDR2 as FYNNEI. This CDR3 is built from 13 residues. The trim removed 11 bases at V and 5 bases at J, leaving 10 bases unmatched. The chain's CDR3 is CAPRRQGATEAFF. The CDR3 nucleotides are TGTGCCCCCAGGAGGCAGGGGGCAACTGAAGCTTTCTTT.

This sequence joins TRBV20-1 and TRBJ2-1, with 15 nucleotides matching TRBD2. The CDR3 loop spans 15 amino acids. With V trimmed by 5 bases and J by 10 bases, 9 bases remained unmatched. CDR1 is DFQATT and CDR2 is SNEGSKA in the germline V gene (reference sequence). For the CDR3, the DNA is TGCAGTGCTTGTGGACTAGCGGGAGGGCCGTTAGAGCAGTTCTTC. Protein sequence: CSACGLAGGPLEQFF.